Following are 27 T cell receptor beta chains from one sample sequenced in a study of cytomegalovirus exposure and HLA in healthy donors. The PCR had 60 Vbeta and 13 Jbeta primers. The method was immunoSEQ multiplex PCR; TCRdb's version includes in-frame clones alone and lacks a portion of them. The table includes some 170,000 clones, 60% to 85% detected once. The sequenced sample was PBMCs. The source of these receptors is a man younger than 45 in good health and CMV-seropositive.

This rearrangement joins TRBV10-3 to TRBJ1-5; possibly TRBD1 for D (6 bases). This CDR3 has 14 amino acids. Germline V lookup: CDR1 ENHRY, CDR2 SYGVKD. Deletions cut 1 base from V and 6 bases from J, with 10 bases between. The CDR3 DNA reads TGTGCCATCAGTGAGTTCGAACAGGGTCAGCCCCAGCATTTT. This sequence encodes CAISEFEQGQPQHF.

The table lists this clone with a few counts. The V and J genes are TRBV9 and TRBJ2-7; maybe TRBD1 (6 bases). The length of the CDR3 is 14 residues. Trimming left V 0 bases short and J 5 bases short, with 12 bases between. Germline CDR1 SGDLS, CDR2 YYNGEE. This chain's CDR3 is CASSVASKGDEQYF. The CDR3, as DNA: TGTGCCAGCAGCGTAGCCTCGAAGGGGGACGAGCAGTACTTC.

This chain links TRBV4-3 with TRBJ1-6, with a tentative D call TRBD1 (6 bases). This CDR3 comprises 17 residues. Deletions cut 8 bases from V and 5 bases from J, with 22 bases between. Germline V gives CDR1 LGHNA, CDR2 YSLEER. The CDR3 sequence is CASSEDPGTRNNSPLHF. The CDR3 DNA is TGCGCCAGCTCGGAAGATCCCGGGACAAGGAATAATTCACCCCTCCACTTT.

V and J are TRBV27 and TRBJ2-5; 12 bases are shared with TRBD2. The CDR3 consists of 16 residues. The germline CDR1 and CDR2 sequences are MNHEY and SMNVEV (reference sequence). Trimming removed 5 bases from V and 5 bases from J; junction bases left unmatched: 9. The CDR3 is CASSILAGGPGETQYF. CDR3 DNA sequence: TGTGCCAGCAGTATCCTAGCGGGGGGGCCCGGGGAGACCCAGTACTTC.

This chain joins TRBV7-2 and TRBJ1-1; D is undetermined. Germline CDR1 reads SGHTA; CDR2 reads FQGNSA. The CDR3 extends over 14 amino acids. V gave up 4 bases and J gave up 4 bases, with 13 bases separating them. CDR3 coding DNA: TGTGCCAGCAGCTCGGGCCTGCGGGGCACTGAAGCTTTCTTT. This encodes CASSSGLRGTEAFF.

V gene TRBV7-6 combines with J gene TRBJ1-4; 7 bases map to TRBD1. V lost 1 base, J lost 6 bases, and 2 bases stayed unmatched. Germline assignment: CDR1 SGHVS and CDR2 FNYEAQ. The CDR3 covers 14 residues. CDR3: CASSLGTGYEKLFF. CDR3 nucleotide sequence: TGTGCCAGCAGCTTAGGGACAGGTTATGAAAAACTGTTTTTT.

The sample holds one count of this clone. The chain is built from TRBV10-1 and TRBJ1-6; no clear D. This CDR3 has 14 residues. V shed 0 bases and J shed 10 bases, with 10 bases lying between them. CDR1 WNHNN and CDR2 SYGVQD come from the germline V gene (reference sequence). The CDR3, as DNA: TGCGCCAGCAGTGAGTCCCGGGGTAACTCACCCCTCCACTTT. It is translated as CASSESRGNSPLHF.

The V call is TRBV9, the J call TRBJ2-2, with D maybe TRBD1 (6 bases). The CDR3 loop spans 19 amino acids. Germline assignment: CDR1 SGDLS and CDR2 YYNGEE. V dropped 3 bases and J dropped 1 base, with 22 bases sitting between them. The CDR3 sequence: CASSGNPEGDNLNTGELFF. The CDR3 region has the DNA TGTGCCAGCAGCGGGAACCCAGAAGGGGACAACTTGAACACCGGGGAGCTGTTTTTT.

The V gene is TRBV5-4, the J gene TRBJ1-2; 7 bases agree with TRBD1. Losses at the gene ends were 4 bases for V and 4 bases for J; bases not matched to a gene: 10. The germline V gene encodes CDR1 SGHNT and CDR2 YYREEE (reference sequence). The CDR3 has 15 residues. The CDR3 sequence: CASSPGAGGIYGYTF. DNA for the CDR3: TGTGCCAGCAGCCCTGGTGCAGGGGGGATCTATGGCTACACCTTC.

The chain couples TRBV2 to TRBJ2-3; TRBD2 agrees at 8 bases. The CDR3 is 14 amino acids. J was trimmed by 2 bases and V by 8 bases; bases with no gene match: 6. CDR1 and CDR2 from the germline V gene are SNHLY and FYNNEI. Written as DNA, the CDR3 is TGTGCCAGCCAGAACGGGGGGGCCACAGATACGCAGTATTTT. It yields the protein CASQNGGATDTQYF. Filled out from reference TRBV2 and TRBJ2-3, the complete variable domain reads EPEVTQTPSHQVTQMGQEVILRCVPISNHLYFYWYRQILGQKVEFLVSFYNNEISEKSEIFDDQFSVERPDGSNFTLKIRSTKLEDSAMYFCASQNGGATDTQYFGPGTRLTVL.

The chain links TRBV11-2 to TRBJ1-4; D is undetermined. Trimming shortened V by 1 base and J by 4 bases, and 10 bases separated the two germline ends. The CDR3 is 15 amino acids. Germline V lookup: CDR1 SGHAT, CDR2 FQNNGV. In DNA form, the CDR3 reads TGTGCCAGCAGCTTAGTGGGGAGAATTAATGAAAAACTGTTTTTT. This gives the protein CASSLVGRINEKLFF.

This chain connects TRBV4-1 to TRBJ2-1; 13 bases map to TRBD2. Germline V CDR1 and CDR2: MGHRA, YSYEKL. Trimming took 4 bases from V and 5 from J; bases not matched to a gene: 5. The CDR3 runs 16 residues. The CDR3 region is CASSPTSGGNDNEQFF. CDR3 nucleotides: TGCGCCAGCAGCCCGACTAGCGGGGGGAATGACAATGAGCAGTTCTTC.

The chain recombines TRBV30 with TRBJ2-7; 12 positions match TRBD2. The ends lost 1 base at V and 6 bases at J; junction bases unmatched: 1. This CDR3 is 13 amino acids long. Germline V gene lookup returns CDR1 GTSNPN and CDR2 SVGIG (reference sequence). In DNA form, the CDR3 reads TGTGCCTGGAGTGGGACTAGCGGGGTCGAGCAGTACTTC. Amino acid sequence: CAWSGTSGVEQYF.

This clone showed up just a few times. The chain recombines TRBV27 with TRBJ1-2; D is unclear. The CDR3 spans 13 residues. Trimming stripped 6 bases from V and 4 bases from J, with 12 bases between. Germline lookup yields CDR1 MNHEY and CDR2 SMNVEV (reference sequence). CDR3 loop: CASSRGDAYGYTF. As DNA, the CDR3 is TGTGCCAGCAGCAGAGGCGACGCCTATGGCTACACCTTC.

A single count supports this clone. The V call is TRBV29-1, the J call TRBJ2-3, with TRBD1 matching 8 bases. Trimming at V came to 7 bases and at J to 2 bases, leaving 8 bases not matched to a gene. CDR1 SQVTM and CDR2 ANQGSEA come from the germline V gene. This CDR3 has 14 residues. CDR3 in DNA: TGCAGCGCCCCCGTGACAGGGGTCACAGATACGCAGTATTTT. This encodes CSAPVTGVTDTQYF.

The chain is built from TRBV19 and TRBJ2-1; D not certain. The CDR3 covers 16 residues. CDR1 LNHDA and CDR2 SQIVND come from the germline V gene (reference sequence). The V end lost 3 bases, the J end lost 2 bases, and 14 bases lay between the germline ends. The DNA for the CDR3 is TGTGCCAGTAGTATGGTGGGCAGGTCTCCCTACAATGAGCAGTTCTTC. It encodes CASSMVGRSPYNEQFF.

The V gene is TRBV28, the J gene TRBJ2-7; a weak D match, TRBD1 (5 bases). The germline V and J ends were trimmed by 5 bases and 3 bases, with 14 bases remaining between them. Germline V CDR1 and CDR2: MDHEN, SYDVKM. This CDR3 region has 14 residues. CDR3 nucleotide sequence: TGTGCCAGCAGTGCAGGGCTCGGATACTACGAGCAGTACTTC. Amino acids: CASSAGLGYYEQYF. Using reference TRBV28 and TRBJ2-7 for the parts outside the CDR3, the full variable domain is DVKVTQSSRYLVKRTGEKVFLECVQDMDHENMFWYRQDPGLGLRLIYFSYDVKMKEKGDIPEGYSVSREKKERFSLILESASTNQTSMYLCASSAGLGYYEQYFGPGTRLTVT.

The chain couples TRBV29-1 to TRBJ2-2, with no clear D. In germline, CDR1 is SQVTM, CDR2 ANQGSEA. CDR3 size: 13 residues. Trimming cost V 5 bases and J 7 bases, with 14 bases left between them. CDR3 amino acids: CSVLLFLDGELFF. The DNA for the CDR3 is TGCAGCGTTCTATTGTTTCTAGACGGGGAGCTGTTTTTT.

The table lists this clone with a few counts. The rearrangement uses TRBV27 and TRBJ2-7; the D gene is possibly TRBD1 (6 bases). Trimming stripped 1 base from V and 4 bases from J, with 17 bases between. The CDR3 totals 16 residues. Germline CDR1 reads MNHEY; CDR2 reads SMNVEV (reference sequence). CDR3 sequence: CASSLWGPGRSYEQYF. In nucleotides, the CDR3 is TGTGCCAGCAGTTTATGGGGGCCGGGCCGGTCTTACGAGCAGTACTTC.

The V gene is TRBV6-5, the J gene TRBJ2-2; 9 bases align to TRBD1. Germline V gene sequence: CDR1 MNHEY, CDR2 SVGAGI. This CDR3 spans 15 amino acids. Trimming took 4 bases from V and 8 from J; bases not matched to a gene: 8. CDR3: CASSSGTGRSGELFF. The CDR3 nucleotides read TGTGCCAGCAGTTCCGGGACAGGGAGATCAGGGGAGCTGTTTTTT.

CDR3 loop: CASSQGPMGLAGQEQFF. The CDR3 DNA reads as TGCGCCAGCAGCCAAGGGCCCATGGGACTAGCGGGTCAGGAGCAGTTCTTC. J is TRBJ2-1 and V is TRBV4-1, with 12 bases fitting TRBD2. This CDR3 has 17 amino acids. Trimming at V came to 1 base and at J to 10 bases, leaving 11 bases not matched to a gene. Germline values: CDR1 MGHRA, CDR2 YSYEKL.

The V and J genes are TRBV5-1 and TRBJ2-2; D perhaps matches TRBD1 (5 bases). Germline V CDR1 and CDR2: SGHRS, YFSETQ. CDR3 length equals 15 residues. Trimming cost V 3 bases and J 7 bases, with 16 bases left between them. The CDR3 loop is CASSSSTRDSGELFF. The CDR3 coding sequence is TGCGCCAGCAGCTCCTCGACTCGCGACAGCGGGGAGCTGTTTTTT. Together with reference TRBV5-1 and TRBJ2-2, the CDR3 gives the full variable domain: KAGVTQTPRYLIKTRGQQVTLSCSPISGHRSVSWYQQTPGQGLQFLFEYFSETQRNKGNFPGRFSGRQFSNSRSEMNVSTLELGDSALYLCASSSSTRDSGELFFGEGSRLTVL.

V gene TRBV5-4 combines with J gene TRBJ1-1; 9 bases match TRBD1. Losses at the gene ends were 0 bases for V and 3 bases for J; bases not matched to a gene: 3. The CDR3 has 15 amino acids. Per germline, CDR1 SGHNT and CDR2 YYREEE (reference sequence). The CDR3 DNA is TGTGCCAGCAGCTTGGACAGGGGGCGGTACACTGAAGCTTTCTTT. Translating it yields CASSLDRGRYTEAFF.

The chain is built from TRBV4-1 and TRBJ1-3; D gene uncertain. V was trimmed by 1 base and J by 0 bases, leaving 10 bases between them. Germline V gene data show CDR1 as MGHRA and CDR2 as YSYEKL. This CDR3 contains 16 residues. The CDR3 DNA is TGCGCCAGCAGCCAAGTGGAGCGAAGCTCTGGAAACACCATATATTTT. Amino acids: CASSQVERSSGNTIYF.

The gene calls are TRBV5-1 and TRBJ1-6; TRBD1 matches at 10 bases. The CDR3 length is 16 residues. Germline V CDR1 and CDR2: SGHRS, YFSETQ. After removal of 4 bases from V and 10 bases from J, the junction contained 11 bases not matched to a gene. Here the CDR3 DNA reads TGCGCCAGCAGCAGAGAACCGGGACAGGGGTCGTCACCCCTCCACTTT. This translates into CASSREPGQGSSPLHF.

This clone appeared once. This chain links TRBV4-3 with TRBJ1-4, with TRBD1 identical over 10 bases. Losses at the gene ends were 4 bases for V and 6 bases for J; bases not matched to a gene: 5. CDR1 and CDR2 (germline): LGHNA, YSLEER. This CDR3 is 15 amino acids long. The CDR3 spells CASSPIGQGDEKLFF. The CDR3, as DNA: TGCGCCAGCAGCCCTATCGGACAGGGGGATGAAAAACTGTTTTTT.

V gene TRBV6-5 combines with J gene TRBJ2-7; no clear D gene. The CDR3 covers 15 residues. V lost 5 bases and J 2 bases, leaving 16 bases between the germline ends. Germline V gene data show CDR1 as MNHEY and CDR2 as SVGAGI. The CDR3 loop reads CASSLRVHQTYEQYF. The CDR3, as DNA: TGTGCCAGCAGTCTCCGGGTCCATCAAACCTACGAGCAGTACTTC.